The clone carrying this TCR beta chain was recorded once. Presentation of ophthalmopathy in the donors involved moderate-to-severe activity, CAS ≥3, NOSPECS ≥4 and a duration under 3 months. For repertoire sequencing, the TCR beta CDR3 regions were amplified from RNA transcripts. RT-PCR with HTBI primers came first, then second-round multiplex PCR. From the multiplex PCR reads, TCRdb called clonotypes with MiXCR, one entry per CDR3 protein. Of 600,000 to 950,000 distinct CDR3 sequences in the sample, 40% were seen once. This sample was included in a study of Graves' ophthalmopathy and Graves' hyperthyroidism. The CDR3 spans 13 residues. Trimming left V 4 bases short and J 6 bases short, with 16 bases between. The germline V gene has CDR1 DFQATT and CDR2 SNEGSKA (reference sequence).

The receptor's source is an adult man with Graves' ophthalmopathy. Sequences were obtained from peripheral blood. The chain uses TRBV20-1 and TRBJ2-7; possibly TRBD1 for D (6 bases). CDR3 coding DNA: TGCAGTGCTATGGAGAGGGGGTTTGGCGAGCAGTACTTC. Amino acid sequence: CSAMERGFGEQYF.